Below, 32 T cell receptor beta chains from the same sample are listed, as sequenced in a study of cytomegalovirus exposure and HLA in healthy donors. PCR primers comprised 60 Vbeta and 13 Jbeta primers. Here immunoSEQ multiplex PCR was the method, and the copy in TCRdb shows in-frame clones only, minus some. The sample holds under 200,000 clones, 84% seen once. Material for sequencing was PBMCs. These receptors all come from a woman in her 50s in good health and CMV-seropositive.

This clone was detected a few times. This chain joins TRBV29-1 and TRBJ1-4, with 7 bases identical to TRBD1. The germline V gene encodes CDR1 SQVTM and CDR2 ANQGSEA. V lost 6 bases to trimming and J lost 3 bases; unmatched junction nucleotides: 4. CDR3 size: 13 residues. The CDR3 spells CSVSGQANEKLFF. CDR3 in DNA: TGCAGCGTCTCCGGACAGGCTAATGAAAAACTGTTTTTT.

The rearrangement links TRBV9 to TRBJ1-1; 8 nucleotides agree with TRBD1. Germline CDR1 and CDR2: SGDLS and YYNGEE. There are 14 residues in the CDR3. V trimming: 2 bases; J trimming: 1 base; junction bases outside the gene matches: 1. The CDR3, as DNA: TGTGCCAGCAGCGTGACAGGGGAGAACACTGAAGCTTTCTTT. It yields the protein CASSVTGENTEAFF.

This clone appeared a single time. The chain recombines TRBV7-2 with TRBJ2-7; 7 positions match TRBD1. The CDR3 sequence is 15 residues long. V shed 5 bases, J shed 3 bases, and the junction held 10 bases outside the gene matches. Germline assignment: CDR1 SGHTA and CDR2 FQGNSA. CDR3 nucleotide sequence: TGTGCCAGCAGCCCGCGACAGGGCGCAAACTACGAGCAGTACTTC. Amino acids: CASSPRQGANYEQYF.

CDR3 DNA sequence: TGTGCCAGCAGCTTAGTGGGCCCCACAGATACGCAGTATTTT. Translation: CASSLVGPTDTQYF. The chain carries TRBV7-6 and TRBJ2-3; D remains ambiguous. V lost 1 base and J 2 bases, leaving 7 bases between the germline ends. This CDR3 contains 14 residues. Looked up from germline, CDR1 is SGHVS and CDR2 is FNYEAQ.

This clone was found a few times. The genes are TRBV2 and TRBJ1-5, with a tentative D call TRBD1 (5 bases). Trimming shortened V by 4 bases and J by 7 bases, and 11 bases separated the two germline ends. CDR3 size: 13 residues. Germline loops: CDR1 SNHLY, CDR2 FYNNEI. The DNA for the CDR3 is TGTGCCAGCAGTGCCCGGGGGTCCCAGCCCCAGCATTTT. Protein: CASSARGSQPQHF.

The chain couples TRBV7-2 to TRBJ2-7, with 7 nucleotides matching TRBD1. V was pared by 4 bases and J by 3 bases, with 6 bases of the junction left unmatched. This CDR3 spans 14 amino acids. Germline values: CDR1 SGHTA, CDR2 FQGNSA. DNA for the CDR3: TGTGCCAGCAGCTCCCGGGACAGAAACTACGAGCAGTACTTC. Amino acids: CASSSRDRNYEQYF.

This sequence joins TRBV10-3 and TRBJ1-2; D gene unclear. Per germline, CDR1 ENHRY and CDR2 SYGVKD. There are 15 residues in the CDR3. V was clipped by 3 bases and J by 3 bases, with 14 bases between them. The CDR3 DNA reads TGTGCCATCAGTGATCCCCCGAGGGCAGACTATGGCTACACCTTC. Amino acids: CAISDPPRADYGYTF.

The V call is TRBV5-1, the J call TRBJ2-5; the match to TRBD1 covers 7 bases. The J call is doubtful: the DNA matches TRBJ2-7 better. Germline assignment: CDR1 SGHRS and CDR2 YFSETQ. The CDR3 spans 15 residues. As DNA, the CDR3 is TGCGCCAGCAGCTTGCGTACAGGGGCTCCCTACGAGCAGTACTTC. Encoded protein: CASSLRTGAPYEQYF.

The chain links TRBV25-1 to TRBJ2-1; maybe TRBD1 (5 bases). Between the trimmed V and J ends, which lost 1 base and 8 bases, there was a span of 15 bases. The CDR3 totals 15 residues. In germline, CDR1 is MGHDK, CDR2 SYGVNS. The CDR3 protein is CASSESLDRFDEQFF. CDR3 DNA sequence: TGTGCCAGCAGTGAATCCCTCGACAGATTTGATGAGCAGTTCTTC.

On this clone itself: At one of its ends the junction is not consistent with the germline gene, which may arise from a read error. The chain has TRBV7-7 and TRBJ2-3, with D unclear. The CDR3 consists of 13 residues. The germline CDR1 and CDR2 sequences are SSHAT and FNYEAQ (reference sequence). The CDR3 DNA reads TGTGCTAGCAGCTTTATAGTGTCAGATACGCAGTATTTT. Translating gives CASSFIVSDTQYF.

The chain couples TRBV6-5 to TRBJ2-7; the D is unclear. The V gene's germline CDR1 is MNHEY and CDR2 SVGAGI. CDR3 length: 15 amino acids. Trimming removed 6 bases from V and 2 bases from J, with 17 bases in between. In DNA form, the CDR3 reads TGTGCCAGCAGCGAATTGGGTCGCGGCACCTACGAGCAGTACTTC. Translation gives CASSELGRGTYEQYF.

The CDR3 DNA reads as TGTGCCAGCAGGCGAGGTCTCCTCCCTGTAGAGACCCAGTACTTC. It specifies CASRRGLLPVETQYF. The chain is built from TRBV11-2 and TRBJ2-5; D gene ambiguous. With 6 bases removed from V and 4 bases from J, the gap between germline ends came to 18 bases. There are 15 residues in the CDR3. Germline-derived CDR1 and CDR2 are SGHAT and FQNNGV.

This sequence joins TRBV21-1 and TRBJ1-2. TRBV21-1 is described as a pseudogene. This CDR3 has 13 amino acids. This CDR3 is CASSTGEKDGYTF. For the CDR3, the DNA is TGTGCCAGCAGCACGGGGGAAAAGGATGGCTACACCTTC.

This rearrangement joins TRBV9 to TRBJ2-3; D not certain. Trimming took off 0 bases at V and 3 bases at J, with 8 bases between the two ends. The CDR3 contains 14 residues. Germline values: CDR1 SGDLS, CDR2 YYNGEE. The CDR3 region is CASSVAARTDTQYF. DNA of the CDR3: TGTGCCAGCAGCGTAGCGGCGAGGACAGATACGCAGTATTTT.

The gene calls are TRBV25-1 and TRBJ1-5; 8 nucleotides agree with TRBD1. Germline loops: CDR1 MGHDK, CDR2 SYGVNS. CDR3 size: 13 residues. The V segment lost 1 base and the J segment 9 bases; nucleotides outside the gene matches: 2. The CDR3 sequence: CASSESGGRPQHF. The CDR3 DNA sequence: TGTGCCAGCAGTGAATCAGGGGGCAGGCCCCAGCATTTT.

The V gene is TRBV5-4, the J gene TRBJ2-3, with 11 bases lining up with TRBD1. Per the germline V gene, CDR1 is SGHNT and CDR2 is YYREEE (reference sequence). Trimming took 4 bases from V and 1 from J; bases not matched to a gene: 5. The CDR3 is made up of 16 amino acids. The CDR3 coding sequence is TGTGCCAGCAGCAACGCGGACAGGGGGCGCACAGATACGCAGTATTTT. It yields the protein CASSNADRGRTDTQYF. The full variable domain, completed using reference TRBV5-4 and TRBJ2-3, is ETGVTQSPTHLIKTRGQQVTLRCSSQSGHNTVSWYQQALGQGPQFIFQYYREEENGRGNFPPRFSGLQFPNYSSELNVNALELDDSALYLCASSNADRGRTDTQYFGPGTRLTVL.

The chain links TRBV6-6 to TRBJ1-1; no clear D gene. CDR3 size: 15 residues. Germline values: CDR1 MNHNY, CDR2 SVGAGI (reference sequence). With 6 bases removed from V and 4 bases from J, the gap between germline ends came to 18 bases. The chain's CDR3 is CASSLPTVTFTEAFF. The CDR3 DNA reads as TGTGCCAGCAGCTTACCAACAGTTACGTTCACTGAAGCTTTCTTT.

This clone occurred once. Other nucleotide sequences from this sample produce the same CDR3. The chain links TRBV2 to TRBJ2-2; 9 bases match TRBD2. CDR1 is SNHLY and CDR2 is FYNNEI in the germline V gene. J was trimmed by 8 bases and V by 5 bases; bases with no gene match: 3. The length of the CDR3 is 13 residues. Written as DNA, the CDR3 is TGTGCCAGCAGTACTACTAGCGGGGGGGAGCTGTTTTTT. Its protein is CASSTTSGGELFF.

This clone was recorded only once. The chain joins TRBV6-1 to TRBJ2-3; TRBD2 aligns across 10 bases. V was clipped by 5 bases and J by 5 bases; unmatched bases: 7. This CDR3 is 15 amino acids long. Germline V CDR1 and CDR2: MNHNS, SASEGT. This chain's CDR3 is CASSMLAGGEDTQYF. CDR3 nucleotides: TGTGCCAGCAGTATGTTAGCGGGGGGAGAAGATACGCAGTATTTT.

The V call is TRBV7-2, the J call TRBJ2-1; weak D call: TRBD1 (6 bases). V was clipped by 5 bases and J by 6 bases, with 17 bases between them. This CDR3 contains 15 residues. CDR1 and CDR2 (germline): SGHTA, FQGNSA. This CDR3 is CASSGDKRSRNEQFF. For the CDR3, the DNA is TGTGCCAGCAGCGGGGACAAACGCTCCCGCAATGAGCAGTTCTTC. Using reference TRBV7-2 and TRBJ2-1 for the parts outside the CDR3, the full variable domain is GAGVSQSPSNKVTEKGKDVELRCDPISGHTALYWYRQSLGQGLEFLIYFQGNSAPDKSGLPSDRFSAERTGGSVSTLTIQRTQQEDSAVYLCASSGDKRSRNEQFFGPGTRLTVL.

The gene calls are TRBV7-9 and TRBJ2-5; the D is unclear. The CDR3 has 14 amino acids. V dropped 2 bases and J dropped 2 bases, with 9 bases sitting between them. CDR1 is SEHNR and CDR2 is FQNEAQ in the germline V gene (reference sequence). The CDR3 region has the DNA TGTGCCAGCAGCTTAAGTAGGAGTCAAGAGACCCAGTACTTC. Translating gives CASSLSRSQETQYF.

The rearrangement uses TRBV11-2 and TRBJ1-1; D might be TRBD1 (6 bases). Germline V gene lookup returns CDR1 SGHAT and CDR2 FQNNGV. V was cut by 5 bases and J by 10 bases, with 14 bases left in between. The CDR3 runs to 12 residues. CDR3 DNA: TGTGCCAGCAGCCAATACAGGGATCCAGCTTTCTTT. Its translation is CASSQYRDPAFF.

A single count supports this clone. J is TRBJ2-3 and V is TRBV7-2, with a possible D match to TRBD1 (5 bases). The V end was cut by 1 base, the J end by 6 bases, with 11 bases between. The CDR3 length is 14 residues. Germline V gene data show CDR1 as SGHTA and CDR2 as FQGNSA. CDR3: CASSLGGGIDTQYF. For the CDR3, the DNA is TGTGCCAGCAGCTTAGGGGGCGGAATCGATACGCAGTATTTT.

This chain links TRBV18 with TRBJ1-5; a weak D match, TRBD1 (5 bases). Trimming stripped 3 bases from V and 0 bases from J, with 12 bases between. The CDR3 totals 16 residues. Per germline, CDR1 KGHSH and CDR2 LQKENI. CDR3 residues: CASSPTPGVSNQPQHF. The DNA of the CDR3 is TGTGCCAGCTCACCTACCCCGGGGGTTAGCAATCAGCCCCAGCATTTT.

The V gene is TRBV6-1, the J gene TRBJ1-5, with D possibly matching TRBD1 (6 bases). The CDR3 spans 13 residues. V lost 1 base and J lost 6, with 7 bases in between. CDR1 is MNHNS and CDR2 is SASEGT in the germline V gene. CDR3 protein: CASSEEGGQPQHF. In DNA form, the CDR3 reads TGTGCCAGCAGTGAAGAAGGGGGTCAGCCCCAGCATTTT.

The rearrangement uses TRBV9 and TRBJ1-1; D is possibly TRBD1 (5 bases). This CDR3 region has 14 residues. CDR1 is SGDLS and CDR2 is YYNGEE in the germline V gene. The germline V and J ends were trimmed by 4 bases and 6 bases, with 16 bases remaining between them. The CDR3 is CASSLDTKGSEAFF. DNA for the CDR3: TGTGCCAGCAGCCTGGACACGAAGGGCTCTGAAGCTTTCTTT.

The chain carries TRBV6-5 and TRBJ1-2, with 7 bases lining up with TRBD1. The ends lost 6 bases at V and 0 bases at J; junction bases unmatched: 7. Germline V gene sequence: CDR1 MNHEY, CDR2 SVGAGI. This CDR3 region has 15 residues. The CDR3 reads CASSPWTGANYGYTF. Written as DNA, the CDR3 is TGTGCCAGCAGCCCCTGGACAGGAGCTAACTATGGCTACACCTTC.

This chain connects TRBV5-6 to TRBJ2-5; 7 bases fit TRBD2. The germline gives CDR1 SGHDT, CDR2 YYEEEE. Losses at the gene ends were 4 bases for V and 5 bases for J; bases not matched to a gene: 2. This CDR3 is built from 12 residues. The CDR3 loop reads CASSDGGETQYF. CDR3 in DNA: TGTGCCAGCAGCGACGGGGGGGAGACCCAGTACTTC.

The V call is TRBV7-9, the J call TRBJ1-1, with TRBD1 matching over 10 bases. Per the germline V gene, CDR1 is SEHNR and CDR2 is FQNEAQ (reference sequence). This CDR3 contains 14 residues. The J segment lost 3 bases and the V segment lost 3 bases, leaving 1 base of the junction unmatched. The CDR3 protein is CASSFGQGDTEAFF. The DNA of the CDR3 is TGTGCCAGCAGCTTCGGACAGGGGGACACTGAAGCTTTCTTT.

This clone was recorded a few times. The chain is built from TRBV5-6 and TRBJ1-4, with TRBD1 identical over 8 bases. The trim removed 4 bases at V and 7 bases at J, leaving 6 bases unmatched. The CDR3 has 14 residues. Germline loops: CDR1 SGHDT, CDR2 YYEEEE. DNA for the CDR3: TGTGCCAGCAGCCCCTTGGACAGGGCTGAAAAACTGTTTTTT. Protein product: CASSPLDRAEKLFF.

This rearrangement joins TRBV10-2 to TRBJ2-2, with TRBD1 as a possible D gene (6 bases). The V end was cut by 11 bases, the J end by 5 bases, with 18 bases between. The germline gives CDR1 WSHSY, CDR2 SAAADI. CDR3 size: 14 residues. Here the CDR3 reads CASSPGTLTGELFF. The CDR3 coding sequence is TGCGCCTCCAGCCCCGGGACACTAACCGGGGAGCTGTTTTTT.

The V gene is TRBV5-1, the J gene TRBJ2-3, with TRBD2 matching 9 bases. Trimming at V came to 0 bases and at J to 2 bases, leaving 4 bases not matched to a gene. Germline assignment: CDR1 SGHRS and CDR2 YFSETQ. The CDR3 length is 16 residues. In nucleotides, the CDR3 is TGCGCCAGCAGCTTGGCCACTAGCGGGTACACAGATACGCAGTATTTT. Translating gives CASSLATSGYTDTQYF.